This T cell receptor beta chain came from a study of a mutant IDH1 vaccine in newly diagnosed glioma (dated by TCRdb to 2020 to 2022). General notes on the study: Vaccination started 4-6 weeks after radiotherapy alone, or was given together with temozolomide cycles in the groups whose treatment included chemotherapy. Of the roughly 32 patients who were treated, around 60% were male and approximately 38% were female, and the mean age was roughly 40 years. Before enrollment, most patients had been given radiochemotherapy with temozolomide as standard therapy, while the rest had received either radiotherapy alone or temozolomide alone. The week-35 safety follow-up was designated visit V12, and the week-47 end of study was designated visit V13. Peripheral blood was collected at six visits: V03 (baseline), V05, V07, V10, V12 and V13. For exploratory analyses, approximately 25 treated patients had longitudinal TCRB deep sequencing done wherever samples were available.

The time point label, read with the paper, signifies: week 35, safety follow-up. A 20-mer mutant IDH1 peptide at 300 micrograms in Montanide made up each vaccine dose, which was injected subcutaneously together with topical imiquimod. Patients received eight vaccinations in weeks 1, 3, 5, 7, 11, 15, 19 and 23, corresponding to visits V03 through V10. Newly diagnosed WHO grade 3 or 4 IDH1-mutant astrocytomas showing loss of nuclear ATRX were present in the donors. The samples were drawn from NOA16, a multicentre, single-arm, open-label phase I trial in Germany that tested a mutant IDH1 peptide vaccine in humans for the first time. Genomic DNA for TCRB sequencing was extracted from EDTA blood using the DNeasy Blood and Tissue Kit. On this clone itself: This clone's antigen is unknown. No much larger clone is present one base from it, and per-base qualities are unavailable.

The library was produced with the immunoSEQ multiplex PCR assay. Rearranged TCR beta chain sequences were amplified using the hsTCRB Kit according to the manufacturer's protocol. Sequencing of TCRB libraries was carried out on an Illumina MiSeq. The authors processed their data as follows. The proprietary platform of the kit vendor was used for demultiplexing, trimming and gene mapping. Here the immuneACCESS table is served through TCRdb, limited to in-frame sequences with V and J called. Missing clones are a known gap in these copies; in checked studies unresolved V genes cover under half, and the rest lacks a known reason. V, J and clone size were drawn from that table, and D and trimming were deduced from the DNA. The sample yields tens of thousands of clones; roughly 80% were counted once. Of the sample, just over 5% falls within the top ten clones. Overall study outcomes, separate from this receptor: Vaccine-induced immune responses across multiple MHC alleles were detected in 90% to 95% of patients. The authors noted that analyses of patient blood samples could not be reproduced because of sample limitations. Changes in the top peripheral T cell clonotypes picked up by TCRB sequencing did not appear to be linked to pseudoprogression. Availability determined which PBMC samples were chosen for TCRB deep sequencing.

Between the V and J ends, shortened by 3 bases and 5 bases respectively, the junction contains 22 bases. The CDR3 holds 18 amino acids from the cysteine to the phenylalanine. The DNA shown is the 54-base CDR3, in frame from base 1. As encoded in the germline V gene (reference sequence), CDR1 is PRHDT while CDR2 is FYEKMQ. The source material was PBMCs, sampled from a glioma patient whose treatment included an IDH1 peptide vaccine. This sequence was found in a woman between 45 and 65 years old with glioma. The V and J segments used are TRBV13 and TRBJ2-2, and perhaps TRBD1 as D gene, on 6 matching bases. Read as DNA, the sequence is TGTGCCAGCAGCTTCGGATTGAGTGGACAGTGGGGGACCGGGGAGCTGTTTTTT. It specifies CASSFGLSGQWGTGELFF.